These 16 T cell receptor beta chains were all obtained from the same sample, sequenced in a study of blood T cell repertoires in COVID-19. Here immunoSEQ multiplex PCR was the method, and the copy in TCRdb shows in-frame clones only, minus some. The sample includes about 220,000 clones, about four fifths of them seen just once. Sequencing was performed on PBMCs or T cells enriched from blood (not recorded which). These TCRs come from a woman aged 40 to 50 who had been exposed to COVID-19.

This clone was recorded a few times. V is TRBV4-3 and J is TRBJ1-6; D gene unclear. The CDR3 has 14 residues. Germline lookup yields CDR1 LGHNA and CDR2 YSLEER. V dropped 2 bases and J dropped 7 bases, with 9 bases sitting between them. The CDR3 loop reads CASSQWRSNSPLHF. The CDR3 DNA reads TGCGCCAGCAGCCAATGGCGGAGCAATTCACCCCTCCACTTT.

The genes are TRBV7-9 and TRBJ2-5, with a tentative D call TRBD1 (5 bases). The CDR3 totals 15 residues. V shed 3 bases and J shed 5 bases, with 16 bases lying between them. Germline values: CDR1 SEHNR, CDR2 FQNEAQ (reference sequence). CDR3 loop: CASSFLSGARETQYF. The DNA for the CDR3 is TGTGCCAGCAGCTTCCTAAGTGGGGCTCGGGAGACCCAGTACTTC.

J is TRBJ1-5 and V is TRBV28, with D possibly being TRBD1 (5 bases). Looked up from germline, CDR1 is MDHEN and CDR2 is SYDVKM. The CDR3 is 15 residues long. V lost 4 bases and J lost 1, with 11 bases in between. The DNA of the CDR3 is TGTGCCAGCAGTTGGAACCGGGGGAGCAATCAGCCCCAGCATTTT. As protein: CASSWNRGSNQPQHF.

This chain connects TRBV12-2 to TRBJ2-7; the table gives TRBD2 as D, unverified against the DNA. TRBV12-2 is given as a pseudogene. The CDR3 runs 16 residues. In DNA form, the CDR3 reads TGTGCAAGTCGCTTAGCGGGGAGGATTTTTCCCTACGAGCAGTACTTC. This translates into CASRLAGRIFPYEQYF.

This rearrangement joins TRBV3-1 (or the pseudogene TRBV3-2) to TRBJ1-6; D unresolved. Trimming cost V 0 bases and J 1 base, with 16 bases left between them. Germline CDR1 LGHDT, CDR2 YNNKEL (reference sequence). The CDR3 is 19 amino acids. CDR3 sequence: CASSQDGGTSPSYNSPLHF. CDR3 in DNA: TGTGCCAGCAGCCAAGACGGAGGAACCTCTCCTTCCTATAATTCACCCCTCCACTTT.

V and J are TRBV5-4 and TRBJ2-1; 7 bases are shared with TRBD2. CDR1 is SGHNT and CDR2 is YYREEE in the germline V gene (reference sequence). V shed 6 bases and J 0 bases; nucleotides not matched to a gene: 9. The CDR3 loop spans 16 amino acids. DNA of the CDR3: TGTGCCAGCACCCCGGGGCGGGGGAGCTCCTACAATGAGCAGTTCTTC. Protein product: CASTPGRGSSYNEQFF.

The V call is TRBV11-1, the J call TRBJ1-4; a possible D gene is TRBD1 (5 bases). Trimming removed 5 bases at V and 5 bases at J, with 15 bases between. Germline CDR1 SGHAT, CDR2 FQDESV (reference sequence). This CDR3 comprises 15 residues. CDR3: CASSPAGGANEKLFF. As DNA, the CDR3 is TGTGCCAGCAGCCCTGCGGGAGGGGCGAATGAAAAACTGTTTTTT.

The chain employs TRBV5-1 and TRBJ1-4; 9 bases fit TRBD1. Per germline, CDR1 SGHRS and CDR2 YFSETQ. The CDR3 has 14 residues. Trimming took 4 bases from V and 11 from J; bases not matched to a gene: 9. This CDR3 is CASSPGTGSRKLFF. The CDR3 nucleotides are TGCGCCAGCAGCCCAGGGACAGGGTCGAGGAAACTGTTTTTT.

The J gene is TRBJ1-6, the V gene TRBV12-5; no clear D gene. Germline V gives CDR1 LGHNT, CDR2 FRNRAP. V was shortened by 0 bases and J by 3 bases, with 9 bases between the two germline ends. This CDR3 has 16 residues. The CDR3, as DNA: TGTGCTAGTGGTTTGGTAGCAGGAATCTATAATTCACCCCTCCACTTT. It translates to CASGLVAGIYNSPLHF.

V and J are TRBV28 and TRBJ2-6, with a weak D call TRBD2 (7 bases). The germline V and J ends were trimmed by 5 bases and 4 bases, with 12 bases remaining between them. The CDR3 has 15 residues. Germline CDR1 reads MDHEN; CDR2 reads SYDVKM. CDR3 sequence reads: CASSLAGAGANVLTF. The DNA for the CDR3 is TGTGCCAGCAGTCTCGCGGGGGCGGGGGCCAACGTCCTGACTTTC.

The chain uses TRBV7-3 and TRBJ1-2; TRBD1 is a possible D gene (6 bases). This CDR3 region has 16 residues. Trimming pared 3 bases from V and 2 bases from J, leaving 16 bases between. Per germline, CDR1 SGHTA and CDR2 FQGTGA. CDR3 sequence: CASSLGAKTGNYGYTF. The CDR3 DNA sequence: TGTGCCAGCAGCTTGGGGGCCAAAACAGGGAACTATGGCTACACCTTC.

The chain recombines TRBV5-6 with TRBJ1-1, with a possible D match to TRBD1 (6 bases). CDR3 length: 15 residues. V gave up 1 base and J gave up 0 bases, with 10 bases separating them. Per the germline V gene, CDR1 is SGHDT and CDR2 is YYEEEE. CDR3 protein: CASSLTGKMNTEAFF. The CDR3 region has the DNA TGTGCCAGCAGCTTGACAGGGAAGATGAACACTGAAGCTTTCTTT.

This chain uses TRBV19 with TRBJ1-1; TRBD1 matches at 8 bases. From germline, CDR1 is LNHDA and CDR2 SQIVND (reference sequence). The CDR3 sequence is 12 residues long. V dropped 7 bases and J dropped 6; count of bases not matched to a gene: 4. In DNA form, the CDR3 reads TGTGCCAGTATTTCAGGGGGCCCTGAAGCTTTCTTT. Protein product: CASISGGPEAFF. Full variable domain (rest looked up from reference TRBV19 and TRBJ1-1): DGGITQSPKYLFRKEGQNVTLSCEQNLNHDAMYWYRQDPGQGLRLIYYSQIVNDFQKGDIAEGYSVSREKKESFPLTVTSAQKNPTAFYLCASISGGPEAFFGQGTRLTVV.

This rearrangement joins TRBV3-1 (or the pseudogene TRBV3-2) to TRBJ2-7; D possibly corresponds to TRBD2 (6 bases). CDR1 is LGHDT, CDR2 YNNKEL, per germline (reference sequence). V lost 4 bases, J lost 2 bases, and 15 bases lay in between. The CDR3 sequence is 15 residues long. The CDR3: CASSLHWRGPYEQYF. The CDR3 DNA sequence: TGTGCCAGCAGCCTACATTGGAGGGGTCCCTACGAGCAGTACTTC.

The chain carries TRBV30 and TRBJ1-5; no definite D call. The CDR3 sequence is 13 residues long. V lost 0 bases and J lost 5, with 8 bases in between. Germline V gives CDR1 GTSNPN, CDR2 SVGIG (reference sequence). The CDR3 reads CAWSVEVYQPQHF. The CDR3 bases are TGTGCCTGGAGTGTCGAGGTTTATCAGCCCCAGCATTTT.

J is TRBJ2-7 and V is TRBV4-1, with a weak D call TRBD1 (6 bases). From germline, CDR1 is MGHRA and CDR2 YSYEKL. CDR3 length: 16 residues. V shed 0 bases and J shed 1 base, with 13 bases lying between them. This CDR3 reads CASSQEWGTPSYEQYF. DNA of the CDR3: TGCGCCAGCAGCCAAGAATGGGGGACACCATCCTACGAGCAGTACTTC.